The 7 T cell receptor beta chains below were found in one sample sequenced in a study of identical twins. TCRdb redid the calling of the 5' RACE reads with MiXCR, one entry per CDR3 protein. In the table there are approximately 410,000 distinct CDR3 sequences, about 18% of which are singletons. Sequenced sample: naive T cells sorted from blood. Receptors originate from a man aged 50 to 59 in good health.

The table lists this clonotype with many counts. V is TRBV5-1 and J is TRBJ1-5; D is perhaps TRBD1 (6 bases). The V gene lost 4 bases and the J gene lost 0 bases, with 11 bases spanning the gap. Germline CDR1 reads SGHRS; CDR2 reads YFSETQ. This CDR3 is 15 amino acids long. CDR3 DNA sequence: TGCGCCAGCAGCATTGGACAGACTAGCAATCAGCCCCAGCATTTT. Residues: CASSIGQTSNQPQHF.

This clonotype has at least ten counts. V gene TRBV5-1 combines with J gene TRBJ1-1; tentative D call: TRBD1 (6 bases). Trimming removed 4 bases at V and 0 bases at J, with 10 bases between. Germline V gene data show CDR1 as SGHRS and CDR2 as YFSETQ. This CDR3 contains 14 residues. CDR3 in amino acids: CASSGGGLNTEAFF. The CDR3 DNA reads as TGCGCCAGCAGCGGAGGGGGGCTGAACACTGAAGCTTTCTTT.

This clonotype appeared many times. V usage is TRBV20-1 and J usage is TRBJ2-7; unclear D gene. CDR3 length: 13 residues. V lost 6 bases, J lost 2 bases, and 14 bases lay in between. Germline V gene sequence: CDR1 DFQATT, CDR2 SNEGSKA (reference sequence). CDR3 protein: CSARRPQTYEQYF. CDR3 DNA: TGCAGTGCCCGCAGACCGCAAACCTACGAGCAGTACTTC.

The table lists this clonotype with many counts. The chain has TRBV10-2 and TRBJ2-7; tentatively, D is TRBD1 (6 bases). The CDR3 is 15 residues long. Germline CDR1 and CDR2: WSHSY and SAAADI. V was cut by 6 bases and J by 2 bases, with 17 bases left in between. Here the CDR3 reads CASRLRDMRTYEQYF. In nucleotides, the CDR3 is TGCGCCAGCAGACTCCGGGACATGAGAACCTACGAGCAGTACTTC.

The rearrangement links TRBV20-1 to TRBJ1-6, with D perhaps matching TRBD1 (5 bases). CDR1 and CDR2 from the germline V gene are DFQATT and SNEGSKA (reference sequence). CDR3 length equals 14 residues. Trimming pared 0 bases from V and 9 bases from J, leaving 12 bases between. The chain's CDR3 is CSARDPIDSSPLHF. The CDR3 nucleotides are TGCAGTGCTAGAGATCCCATAGACAGTTCACCCCTCCACTTT.

This clonotype was seen just once. The rearrangement links TRBV7-2 to TRBJ2-5; 13 positions agree with TRBD2. In germline, CDR1 is SGHTA, CDR2 FQGNSA. CDR3 length: 14 amino acids. The V segment lost 6 bases and the J segment 5 bases; nucleotides outside the gene matches: 3. CDR3 coding DNA: TGTGCCAGCAGGACTAGCGGGGGGTGGGAGACCCAGTACTTC. Protein sequence: CASRTSGGWETQYF.

This clonotype was seen a few times. The chain has TRBV7-2 and TRBJ2-1; 15 positions agree with TRBD2. From germline, CDR1 is SGHTA and CDR2 FQGNSA. J gave up 4 bases and V 5 bases, and 6 bases lay outside the gene matches. CDR3 size: 17 residues. In nucleotides, the CDR3 is TGTGCCAGCAGCCTTAGGACTAGCGGGGGGGCGTACAATGAGCAGTTCTTC. As protein: CASSLRTSGGAYNEQFF.